Described below is a single T cell receptor beta chain sequence and its context. Germline CDR1 LNHNV, CDR2 YYDKDF (reference sequence). Deletions cut 1 base from V and 3 bases from J, with 4 bases between. The CDR3 loop spans 13 amino acids. Isolated RNA was reverse transcribed in full, so expressed TCRB transcripts were sequenced. Assay used: immunoSEQ multiplex PCR; TCRdb lists only in-frame clones, some missing. The table has about 240,000 clones, 25% to 35% seen once. This entry comes from a study of beta chain features in type 1 diabetes. The chain has TRBV15 and TRBJ1-5; no definite D call. The sample taken for sequencing was central memory CD4+ T cells from blood. The TCR was taken from a man aged 30 to 39 in good health. This CDR3 reads CATSRGINQPQHF. DNA for the CDR3: TGTGCCACCAGCAGAGGAATCAATCAGCCCCAGCATTTT.